The TCR beta chain described here comes from a study of Graves' ophthalmopathy and Graves' hyperthyroidism. Clinicians made diagnoses from clinical symptoms, serum thyroxine, TRAb, thyroid ultrasound and orbital computed tomography. PBMCs were isolated from an approximately 9.4 ml sample of fresh peripheral blood. About this clonotype itself: The antigen remains undetermined. The junction differs from germline at one of its ends, possibly a read error.

General study findings and limits: Most expanded clonotypes in thyroid above 0.001 frequency also showed up in blood. For separating ophthalmopathy from stable hyperthyroidism, a 13-signature model gave 85% to 90% sensitivity and around 80% specificity.

RNA transcripts provided the template for amplifying TCR beta CDR3 regions. The first round was an RT-PCR with HTBI primers, and the second round was a multiplex PCR. TCRdb itself ran the multiplex PCR reads through MiXCR, one entry per CDR3 protein. This sample has about 500,000 distinct CDR3 sequences, with roughly 14% found just once. The TCR originated in a woman in her thirties with Graves' ophthalmopathy. Sample: blood.

CDR3 sequence (DNA): TGTGGCAGCAGTTTGGTGCGGACCGGGGAGCTGTTTTTT. This sequence encodes CGSSLVRTGELFF. The chain joins TRBV27 to TRBJ2-2, with no clear D. Germline CDR1 and CDR2: MNHEY and SMNVEV (reference sequence). The CDR3 sequence is 13 residues long.